This entry lists 20 T cell receptor beta chains sequenced from one sample in a study of T cell responses to AZD1222 COVID-19 vaccine. Measured with immunoSEQ multiplex PCR; TCRdb has only the in-frame clones, and not every one. This table holds 150,000 or so clones, about nine tenths found once. The starting material was peripheral blood, obtained on day 0 of AZD1222 vaccination. All receptors derive from an adult in good health.

The V call is TRBV6-6, the J call TRBJ1-1; D ambiguous. Germline V gives CDR1 MNHNY, CDR2 SVGAGI (reference sequence). V lost 5 bases to trimming and J lost 1 base, with 5 bases between them. This CDR3 spans 12 amino acids. Here the CDR3 DNA reads TGTGCCAGCAGTCCATCGAACACTGAAGCTTTCTTT. It codes for CASSPSNTEAFF.

The chain links TRBV7-8 to TRBJ1-5; D is perhaps TRBD1 (5 bases). The V end lost 5 bases, the J end lost 2 bases, and 16 bases lay between the germline ends. Per germline, CDR1 SGHVS and CDR2 FQNEAQ. CDR3 length: 16 amino acids. The CDR3 protein is CASSPRTREGNQPQHF. CDR3 DNA sequence: TGTGCCAGCAGCCCCAGGACAAGGGAGGGCAATCAGCCCCAGCATTTT.

The rearrangement links TRBV2 to TRBJ1-5; D not certain. The CDR3 has 14 residues. The V gene's germline CDR1 is SNHLY and CDR2 FYNNEI. The V and J ends lost 6 bases and 4 bases respectively, with 13 bases between them. The chain's CDR3 is CASSRRRENQPQHF. The CDR3 DNA follows: TGTGCCAGCAGCCGGCGGAGGGAGAATCAGCCCCAGCATTTT.

CDR3 in DNA: TGTGCCAGCAGCTTAGGGTCTAGCGGGGTACCCTACGAGCAGTACTTC. This sequence encodes CASSLGSSGVPYEQYF. The J gene is TRBJ2-7, the V gene TRBV7-9; 9 bases line up with TRBD2. Per the germline V gene, CDR1 is SEHNR and CDR2 is FQNEAQ (reference sequence). The V segment lost 1 base and the J segment 2 bases; nucleotides outside the gene matches: 6. This CDR3 is built from 16 residues.

The V gene is TRBV6-5, the J gene TRBJ2-2; D gene ambiguous. The CDR3 runs 12 residues. The germline V gene has CDR1 MNHEY and CDR2 SVGAGI. V lost 5 bases and J 6 bases, leaving 7 bases between the germline ends. The CDR3 loop reads CASSPLSGELFF. In DNA form, the CDR3 reads TGTGCCAGCAGTCCCCTGTCCGGGGAGCTGTTTTTT.

This chain uses TRBV9 with TRBJ2-1; D not certain. V was clipped by 1 base and J by 5 bases, with 7 bases between them. The CDR3 consists of 13 residues. Germline loops: CDR1 SGDLS, CDR2 YYNGEE. In DNA, the CDR3 is TGTGCCAGCAGCGTATCTAAGAACAATGAGCAGTTCTTC. This encodes CASSVSKNNEQFF.

The rearrangement joins TRBV4-1 to TRBJ2-7; 9 bases map to TRBD2. CDR1 is MGHRA, CDR2 YSYEKL, per germline. V lost 1 base and J lost 1; bases outside the gene matches: 14. The CDR3 length is 19 residues. The CDR3, as DNA: TGCGCCAGCAGCCAAGTAGCTCCGACTAGCGGCATATTGTCCTACGAGCAGTACTTC. It translates to CASSQVAPTSGILSYEQYF.

V and J are TRBV6-6 and TRBJ2-1; perhaps TRBD1 as D (6 bases). CDR3 size: 15 residues. Trimming pared 8 bases from V and 8 bases from J, leaving 22 bases between. Germline loops: CDR1 MNHNY, CDR2 SVGAGI (reference sequence). CDR3 sequence reads: CASRPTRGVEDEQFF. The CDR3, as DNA: TGTGCCAGCCGACCCACCAGGGGCGTTGAAGATGAGCAGTTCTTC.

V and J are TRBV7-2 and TRBJ1-2, with D possibly TRBD1 on 5 matching bases. The CDR3 is 16 residues long. Germline-derived CDR1 and CDR2 are SGHTA and FQGNSA. V lost 1 base and J 1 base, leaving 13 bases between the germline ends. CDR3 nucleotide sequence: TGTGCCAGCAGCTTAGGGGGGACGTTTATTAACTATGGCTACACCTTC. It codes for CASSLGGTFINYGYTF.

The rearrangement joins TRBV18 to TRBJ1-5; TRBD1 is a possible D gene (5 bases). The germline V and J ends were trimmed by 3 bases and 5 bases, with 17 bases remaining between them. In germline, CDR1 is KGHSH, CDR2 LQKENI. The CDR3 sequence is 16 residues long. Here the CDR3 DNA reads TGTGCCAGCTCACCCCCGGGGGGGTTCCGGGATCAGCCCCAGCATTTT. Translated, it gives CASSPPGGFRDQPQHF.

V gene TRBV4-1 combines with J gene TRBJ2-1; 16 bases agree with TRBD2. The length of the CDR3 is 17 residues. The V and J ends lost 1 base and 9 bases, in that order; junction bases with no gene match: 6. Looked up from germline, CDR1 is MGHRA and CDR2 is YSYEKL. CDR3: CASSQAGLAGGHSEQFF. The CDR3 DNA reads TGCGCCAGCAGCCAAGCGGGACTAGCGGGGGGGCATTCTGAGCAGTTCTTC.

The rearrangement uses TRBV27 and TRBJ2-1, with 7 bases lining up with TRBD2. Germline CDR1 reads MNHEY; CDR2 reads SMNVEV (reference sequence). V dropped 2 bases and J dropped 5; count of bases not matched to a gene: 9. The length of the CDR3 is 16 residues. DNA of the CDR3: TGTGCCAGCAGTTTAGTCGGCGGGAGCCTCCACAATGAGCAGTTCTTC. Encoded protein: CASSLVGGSLHNEQFF.

The rearrangement joins TRBV27 to TRBJ1-2, with 7 positions matching TRBD1. V shed 5 bases, J shed 3 bases, and the junction held 3 bases outside the gene matches. CDR3 length: 13 amino acids. CDR1 is MNHEY, CDR2 SMNVEV, per germline (reference sequence). CDR3 sequence: CASSVDRDYGYTF. CDR3 nucleotides: TGTGCCAGCAGTGTTGACAGGGACTATGGCTACACCTTC.

The CDR3: CASTYGTAYYGYTF. Here the CDR3 DNA reads TGTGCCAGCACCTATGGGACTGCCTACTATGGCTACACCTTC. This chain links TRBV5-6 with TRBJ1-2, with TRBD1 as a possible D gene (5 bases). V was trimmed by 6 bases and J by 3 bases, leaving 15 bases between them. This CDR3 comprises 14 residues. The germline V gene has CDR1 SGHDT and CDR2 YYEEEE.

This clone was observed once. The chain joins TRBV7-9 to TRBJ2-6; 7 bases match TRBD1. Per the germline V gene, CDR1 is SEHNR and CDR2 is FQNEAQ (reference sequence). The CDR3 has 17 amino acids. V shed 3 bases and J 2 bases; nucleotides not matched to a gene: 7. CDR3 in amino acids: CASSLGATGAGANVLTF. CDR3 coding DNA: TGTGCCAGCAGCTTGGGAGCTACAGGGGCTGGGGCCAACGTCCTGACTTTC. The full variable domain, with the rest looked up from reference TRBV7-9 and TRBJ2-6, is DTGVSQNPRHKITKRGQNVTFRCDPISEHNRLYWYRQTLGQGPEFLTYFQNEAQLEKSRLLSDRFSAERPKGSFSTLEIQRTEQGDSAMYLCASSLGATGAGANVLTFGAGSRLTVL.

This sequence joins TRBV10-3 and TRBJ1-1, with 7 nucleotides matching TRBD1. V lost 3 bases to trimming and J lost 7 bases; unmatched junction nucleotides: 8. The V gene's germline CDR1 is ENHRY and CDR2 SYGVKD. This CDR3 is 14 amino acids long. This CDR3 reads CAISESGTAIEAFF. The CDR3 DNA sequence: TGTGCCATCAGTGAAAGTGGGACAGCGATTGAAGCTTTCTTT.

This rearrangement joins TRBV3-1 (or the pseudogene TRBV3-2) to TRBJ1-2; no reliable D call. The V end lost 2 bases, the J end lost 5 bases, and 15 bases lay between the germline ends. The CDR3 totals 15 residues. Germline V lookup: CDR1 LGHDT, CDR2 YNNKEL (reference sequence). The CDR3 DNA is TGTGCCAGCAGCCAACCCGGCGGCGGGCTTTATGGCTACACCTTC. Translating it yields CASSQPGGGLYGYTF.

The chain uses TRBV5-1 and TRBJ1-5; D remains unclear. Trimming pared 0 bases from V and 4 bases from J, leaving 8 bases between. This CDR3 has 14 residues. CDR1 is SGHRS, CDR2 YFSETQ, per germline. The DNA of the CDR3 is TGCGCCAGCAGCTTGGACAGCCCGAATCAGCCCCAGCATTTT. Translated: CASSLDSPNQPQHF.

The gene calls are TRBV18 and TRBJ1-5; TRBD1 is a possible D gene (5 bases). The CDR3 is 14 amino acids. Trimming left V 4 bases short and J 0 bases short, with 7 bases between. Looked up from germline, CDR1 is KGHSH and CDR2 is LQKENI. CDR3 in amino acids: CASSRGNSNQPQHF. The CDR3 DNA reads TGTGCCAGCTCACGGGGCAATAGCAATCAGCCCCAGCATTTT.

The chain joins TRBV5-1 to TRBJ2-7, with 12 bases lining up with TRBD2. Germline CDR1 is SGHRS and CDR2 is YFSETQ. This CDR3 spans 16 amino acids. V was clipped by 0 bases and J by 2 bases; unmatched bases: 3. Written as DNA, the CDR3 is TGCGCCAGCAGCTTGGGACTAGCGGGGGACCCCTACGAGCAGTACTTC. It encodes CASSLGLAGDPYEQYF.